A selection of T cell receptor beta chains follows, all from one sample in a study of blood T cell dynamics during melanoma immunotherapy. The assay was immunoSEQ multiplex PCR, and TCRdb's table has in-frame clones only and misses some. Here the sample spans about 12,000 clones, approximately 87% being singletons. The sample here was blood, taken from a patient treated with checkpoint blockade. The receptor set was obtained from a human donor with melanoma. Both conserved end residues are part of each CDR3. D genes are given only for firm matches. Clone size appears in some rows only: once, few, many, or a class for an expanded clone.

J gene | V gene | D gene | clone size | CDR3 DNA | CDR3 protein
TRBJ1-2 | TRBV20-1 | . | . | TGCAGTGCCTCCGATGCCAGTAGCTACACCTTC | CSASDASSYTF
TRBJ2-2 | TRBV7-2 | . | once | TGTGCCAGCACGAACACCCTGAACACCGGGGAGCTGTTTTTT | CASTNTLNTGELFF
TRBJ1-1 | TRBV10-3 | . | . | TGTGCCATCAGTGGGATCGACAGCATGAACACTGAAGCTTTCTTT | CAISGIDSMNTEAFF
TRBJ2-7 | TRBV6-6 | . | . | TGTGCCAGCAGTTATCAGGCCTACGAGCAGTACTTC | CASSYQAYEQYF
TRBJ1-4 | TRBV1 | . | . | TGCACCAGCAGCCAAGAAGTCTCCGGGACAGGGGGTGAAAAACTGTTTTTT | CTSSQEVSGTGGEKLFF
TRBJ2-2 | TRBV5-5 | . | . | TGTGCCAGCAGCTTGGGGGGAACGAACACCGGGGAGCTGTTTTTT | CASSLGGTNTGELFF
TRBJ1-1 | TRBV9 | . | . | TGTGCCAGCAGCGTAGCGGGGGATGGCACTGAAGCTTTCTTT | CASSVAGDGTEAFF
TRBJ2-3 | TRBV6-1 | . | . | TGTGCCACTTCTTGGGGGGGGCCAGATACGCAGTATTTT | CATSWGGPDTQYF
TRBJ2-1 | TRBV5-1 | . | . | TGCGCCAGCAGCTTGGTGCTTGGGGACAATGAGCAGTTCTTC | CASSLVLGDNEQFF
TRBJ1-2 | TRBV2 | TRBD1 | . | TGTGCCAGCAGTGATAGCAGGGGGCACTATGGCTACACCTTC | CASSDSRGHYGYTF
TRBJ2-7 | TRBV5-6 | TRBD1 | . | TGTGCCAGCAGTCGAACCCCAACCGGGACAGGGGAAAGGCAGTACTTC | CASSRTPTGTGERQYF
TRBJ2-1 | TRBV4-2 | TRBD2 | . | TGTGCCAGCAGCCAAGATAGGCGGGAGGGTTGGAATGAGCAGTTCTTC | CASSQDRREGWNEQFF
TRBJ2-2 | TRBV4-1 | TRBD2 | . | TGCGCCAGCAGCCCACTACCGGGACTAGCGGGCACCGGGGAGCTGTTTTTT | CASSPLPGLAGTGELFF
TRBJ2-2 | TRBV11-2 | TRBD1 | . | TGTGCCAGCAGCAACCGACAGGGGGGAACCGGGGAGCTGTTTTTT | CASSNRQGGTGELFF
TRBJ1-2 | TRBV9 | . | . | TGTGCCAGCAGCCCGACAGCGTTCGGTGCTAACTATGGCTACACCTTC | CASSPTAFGANYGYTF
TRBJ2-5 | TRBV7-2 | TRBD2 | . | TGTGCCAGCAGCCAGACTAGCTTAGAGACCCAGTACTTC | CASSQTSLETQYF
TRBJ2-2 | TRBV9 | TRBD1 | . | TGTGCCAGCAGCGTGAGTTTAAGGGACAGCGGGGAGCTGTTTTTT | CASSVSLRDSGELFF
TRBJ1-3 | TRBV9 | . | few | TGTGCCAGCAGCGTAGTCGGGGGAGCTGGAAACACCATATATTTT | CASSVVGGAGNTIYF
TRBJ2-7 | TRBV10-2 | TRBD2 | . | TGCGCCAGCAGGCTAGCGGGAGGGCCCGAGCAGTACTTC | CASRLAGGPEQYF
TRBJ2-7 | TRBV5-1 | TRBD2 | . | TGCGCCAGCAGCCCGGACAGGGCGAGGACTAGCGGGAGGGCCTACGAGCAGTACTTC | CASSPDRARTSGRAYEQYF
TRBJ1-4 | TRBV19 | TRBD1 | . | TGTGCCACCAGACAGGACAGGGGTGCAACTAATGAAAAACTGTTTTTT | CATRQDRGATNEKLFF
TRBJ2-5 | TRBV6-1 | . | . | TGTGCCAGCAGTGAAGCGCTCTTCGCGGTACAAGAGACCCAGTACTTC | CASSEALFAVQETQYF
TRBJ1-1 | TRBV9 | . | . | TGTGCCAGCAGCCCCCGAGCAATGAACACTGAAGCTTTCTTT | CASSPRAMNTEAFF
TRBJ2-1 | TRBV6-5 | . | once | TGTGCCAGCAGTTTAGGGGGCAATGAGCAGTTCTTC | CASSLGGNEQFF
TRBJ1-2 | TRBV6-5 | . | medium-sized | TGTGCCAGCAGTTACTCAGGGTATGGCTACACCTTC | CASSYSGYGYTF
TRBJ1-5 | TRBV19 | . | few | TGTGCCAGTAGGCTAGGACTTAGCAATCAGCCCCAGCATTTT | CASRLGLSNQPQHF
TRBJ2-6 | TRBV6-1 | . | . | TGTGCCAGCAGTGAAGGCTCATCTGGGGCCAACGTCCTGACTTTC | CASSEGSSGANVLTF
TRBJ1-4 | TRBV30 | . | . | TGTGCCTGGAACAAGGACGGGGCAACTAATGAAAAACTGTTTTTT | CAWNKDGATNEKLFF
TRBJ2-7 | TRBV7-9 | . | . | TGTGCCAGCAGCTCACCCGGGAGTGCCTACGAGCAGTACTTC | CASSSPGSAYEQYF
TRBJ1-1 | TRBV19 | . | . | TGTGCCAGTAGGGTAAGAGGGAACACTGAAGCTTTCTTT | CASRVRGNTEAFF
TRBJ2-7 | TRBV5-4 | . | . | TGTGCCAGCAGCTTTCAGGGCTCCTACGAGCAGTACTTC | CASSFQGSYEQYF
TRBJ1-6 | TRBV9 | . | . | TGTGCCAGCAGCGCCCGACAGAATAATTCACCCCTCCACTTT | CASSARQNNSPLHF
TRBJ2-1 | TRBV19 | . | . | TGTGCCAGTAGAGACCTCAGGAGCCATGAGCAGTTCTTC | CASRDLRSHEQFF
TRBJ2-7 | TRBV7-9 | TRBD2 | . | TGTGCCAGCAGCCCTAGCGGGGTCTACTACGAGCAGTACTTC | CASSPSGVYYEQYF
TRBJ1-2 | TRBV7-8 | . | . | TGTGCCAGCAGCTTAGGAACCAGCTATGGCTACACCTTC | CASSLGTSYGYTF
TRBJ1-2 | TRBV30 | TRBD1 | . | TGTGCCTGGAGTGTACCAGGGGGAGGGATCTATGGCTACACCTTC | CAWSVPGGGIYGYTF
TRBJ2-3 | TRBV19 | TRBD1 | . | TGTGCCAGTAGTACGGGACAGAACACAGATACGCAGTATTTT | CASSTGQNTDTQYF
TRBJ1-2 | TRBV13 | TRBD1 | . | TGTGCCAGCAGCTTAGGCCGCAGGGGGTCCAACTATGGCTACACCTTC | CASSLGRRGSNYGYTF
TRBJ2-2 | TRBV19 | . | . | TGTGCCAGTAGTACCTTGTTGGGGCTCGCCCCCGGGGAGCTGTTTTTT | CASSTLLGLAPGELFF
TRBJ2-3 | TRBV9 | TRBD2 | once | TGTGCCAGCAGTAGGGTCGGGAGGGGGAGGACAGATACGCAGTATTTT | CASSRVGRGRTDTQYF
TRBJ2-3 | TRBV5-1 | TRBD2 | . | TGCGCCAGCAGCCCCCTTAGGAGCGGGAAAAGCACAGATACGCAGTATTTT | CASSPLRSGKSTDTQYF
TRBJ1-2 | TRBV7-9 | TRBD1 | . | TGTGCCAGCAGCGTAGGGACAGCTACTAACTATGGCTACACCTTC | CASSVGTATNYGYTF
TRBJ2-7 | TRBV7-6 | TRBD2 | . | TGTGCCAGCAGCCCCGGGACTAGCGGGACCCCCTACGAGCAGTACTTC | CASSPGTSGTPYEQYF
TRBJ2-3 | TRBV5-1 | . | . | TGCGCCAGCAGCCCGGGCGGGGGCACAGATACGCAGTATTTT | CASSPGGGTDTQYF
TRBJ2-4 | TRBV5-4 | TRBD2 | . | TGTGCCAGCAGCCCAGACGCGGGGGTCCGAGACATTCAGTACTTC | CASSPDAGVRDIQYF
TRBJ2-3 | TRBV29-1 | TRBD2 | . | TGCAGCGTTTGGACTAGCGGTAGGACAGATACGCAGTATTTT | CSVWTSGRTDTQYF
TRBJ2-3 | TRBV7-9 | TRBD1 | . | TGTGCCAGCAGCTTATACAGGGGTACAGATACGCAGTATTTT | CASSLYRGTDTQYF
TRBJ1-4 | TRBV19 | . | . | TGTGCCAGTAGCGGGACGGCAACTAATGAAAAACTGTTTTTT | CASSGTATNEKLFF
TRBJ1-1 | TRBV7-8 | . | . | TGTGCCAGCAGCTTAGAGATGAACACTGAAGCTTTCTTT | CASSLEMNTEAFF
TRBJ2-6 | TRBV7-2 | . | . | TGTGCCAGCAGCTCCTCGGGGCATGGGGCCAACGTCCTGACTTTC | CASSSSGHGANVLTF